This T cell receptor (beta chain) was sequenced for a study of CD8+ T cells in alopecia areata. About the study: For the treated group, dosing was oral tofacitinib at 5 to 10 mg twice daily. Percent affected scalp area, the SALT score, rated treated patients' severity. Study-wide results and limits: Relative to normal scalp, lesional scalp, especially alopecia totalis/universalis, showed higher clonality. In blood and scalp, many expanded lesional clones persisted during tofacitinib.

The CDR3 consists of 14 residues. V lost 7 bases and J 4 bases, leaving 15 bases between the germline ends. Germline CDR1 is SGDLS and CDR2 is YYNGEE. Remarks on this clone: The antigen remains unidentified.

The treatment: oral pan-JAK inhibitor, 5-10 mg twice daily. Extraction of RNA preceded its reverse transcription into cDNA, which served as the sequencing template. Using immunoSEQ multiplex PCR, the repertoire was profiled, and TCRdb retains in-frame clones only, with some absent. The repertoire holds fewer than 250,000 clones, with around two fifths as singletons. This specimen consisted of CD4+ T cells sorted from blood, obtained between weeks 30 and 35, from a patient treated with tofacitinib. The TCR was taken from a human donor with alopecia areata. V usage is TRBV9 and J usage is TRBJ1-3, with D maybe TRBD1 (5 bases). CDR3: CASGQGDGGNTIYF. Written as DNA, the CDR3 is TGTGCCAGCGGTCAGGGCGATGGCGGAAACACCATATATTTT.